This T cell receptor beta chain was captured by sequencing in a study of vaccination and CD4 T cells after COVID-19. Points on this clonotype: What it recognizes is unknown.

CD4+ T cells that had been cultured provided DNA sequenced with the Oncomine TCR Beta short-read assay. A single record per CDR3 protein comes from TCRdb applying MiXCR to the PCR reads. Of some 14,000 distinct CDR3 sequences in the sample, about 60% were seen once. Trimming pared 2 bases from V and 7 bases from J, leaving 9 bases between. The CDR3 totals 13 residues. Germline CDR1 SGHVS, CDR2 FQNEAQ. The treatment: approximately nine-day PBMC culture with coronavirus spike peptide pools or control peptides (ViraFEST assay). This chain connects TRBV7-8 to TRBJ2-1; D gene uncertain. Material: CD4+ T cells from blood, cultured in vitro. The source of this sequence is a human donor who had recovered from COVID-19. This CDR3 reads CASSLPLLNEQFF. The CDR3 DNA reads TGTGCCAGCAGCTTACCGCTACTAAATGAGCAGTTCTTC.